These 32 T cell receptor beta chains originate from one sample sequenced in a study of shared clonotypes between healthy human individuals. Libraries were prepared by immunoSEQ multiplex PCR; TCRdb keeps only in-frame clonotypes and omits some of them. Found here are about 2 million clones, over 85% of them singletons; the top ten hold around 1.1%. Positive CCR7 selection of CD45RO-negative cells yielded the naive CD8 cells, and terminally differentiated effector memory CD45RA+ cells were excluded. What was sequenced was naive CD8+ T cells sorted from blood. The receptors were gathered from a man aged 18 to 29 in good health.

The chain combines TRBV27 with TRBJ2-5, with D perhaps matching TRBD2 (6 bases). CDR3 length equals 15 residues. The V gene's germline CDR1 is MNHEY and CDR2 SMNVEV (reference sequence). V was pared by 5 bases and J by 2 bases, with 15 bases between. The CDR3 bases are TGTGCCAGCAGTCCGGACTACCCTGGGCAAGAGACCCAGTACTTC. This sequence encodes CASSPDYPGQETQYF.

The rearrangement links TRBV7-9 to TRBJ2-7; 7 bases map to TRBD1. Germline values: CDR1 SEHNR, CDR2 FQNEAQ (reference sequence). With V trimmed by 5 bases and J by 7 bases, 11 bases remained unmatched. CDR3 length: 14 amino acids. CDR3 protein: CASSRDGARGEQYF. DNA for the CDR3: TGTGCCAGCAGCCGAGATGGGGCCAGGGGGGAGCAGTACTTC.

This clone showed up just once. The rearrangement joins TRBV28 to TRBJ1-2; possibly TRBD1 for D (6 bases). The CDR3 has 15 amino acids. The V end was cut by 6 bases, the J end by 0 bases, with 14 bases between. Germline assignment: CDR1 MDHEN and CDR2 SYDVKM. The DNA of the CDR3 is TGTGCCAGCAGCCCCGAGGGGGTCTCTAACTATGGCTACACCTTC. As protein: CASSPEGVSNYGYTF.

Here the CDR3 reads CASRATGGWTEAFF. DNA of the CDR3: TGTGCCAGCAGGGCCACAGGGGGTTGGACTGAAGCTTTCTTT. The V gene is TRBV6-5, the J gene TRBJ1-1; 8 bases fit TRBD1. Germline trimming cut 6 bases from V and 5 bases from J; bases unmatched to any gene: 8. Germline lookup yields CDR1 MNHEY and CDR2 SVGAGI. This CDR3 is 14 amino acids long.

This chain connects TRBV27 to TRBJ1-6, with D possibly being TRBD1 (6 bases). V was shortened by 6 bases and J by 0 bases, with 15 bases between the two germline ends. The germline CDR1 and CDR2 sequences are MNHEY and SMNVEV (reference sequence). There are 17 residues in the CDR3. DNA for the CDR3: TGTGCCAGCAGCCGGGACATCGGAAGCTCCTATAATTCACCCCTCCACTTT. Protein product: CASSRDIGSSYNSPLHF.

V usage is TRBV2 and J usage is TRBJ1-2; D remains unclear. Germline-derived CDR1 and CDR2 are SNHLY and FYNNEI. The V and J ends lost 2 bases and 4 bases respectively, with 14 bases between them. The CDR3 length is 15 residues. Written as DNA, the CDR3 is TGTGCCAGCAGTGAATTGCCGAGGGTAGTCTATGGCTACACCTTC. It translates to CASSELPRVVYGYTF.

The chain is built from TRBV11-3 and TRBJ2-2; D tentatively fits TRBD1 or TRBD2 (6 bases each). V lost 5 bases to trimming and J lost 7 bases, with 20 bases between them. Germline values: CDR1 SGHNT, CDR2 YENEEA. The CDR3 has 16 residues. CDR3 residues: CASSPRRGEDIGELFF. CDR3 nucleotides: TGTGCCAGCAGCCCTAGAAGGGGGGAGGATATCGGGGAGCTGTTTTTT. The whole variable domain, remainder taken from reference TRBV11-3 and TRBJ2-2, is EAGVVQSPRYKIIEKKQPVAFWCNPISGHNTLYWYLQNLGQGPELLIRYENEEAVDDSQLPKDRFSAERLKGVDSTLKIQPAELGDSAVYLCASSPRRGEDIGELFFGEGSRLTVL.

This clone was detected only once. In DNA form, the CDR3 reads TGCAGCGTTGGGACTTCTCTCGCGGCCATATATTTT. Residues: CSVGTSLAAIYF. This chain joins TRBV29-1 and TRBJ1-3; D remains unclear. Germline V lookup: CDR1 SQVTM, CDR2 ANQGSEA. The length of the CDR3 is 12 residues. V lost 4 bases and J 11 bases, leaving 15 bases between the germline ends.

This sequence joins TRBV28 and TRBJ2-7; the D call may be TRBD1 or TRBD2 (6 bases each). Trimming cost V 7 bases and J 4 bases, with 11 bases left between them. The germline V gene encodes CDR1 MDHEN and CDR2 SYDVKM. This CDR3 region has 12 residues. CDR3 DNA sequence: TGTGCCAGCAACCTAGGGGGGTACGAGCAGTACTTC. Encoded protein: CASNLGGYEQYF.

Note on this clone: Distinct nucleotide sequences in the sample also encode this CDR3. This chain connects TRBV5-6 to TRBJ2-7; D uncertain. Germline CDR1 and CDR2: SGHDT and YYEEEE. Trimming removed 3 bases at V and 2 bases at J, with 6 bases between. The CDR3 loop spans 12 amino acids. The CDR3 sequence is CASSSDPYEQYF. The CDR3 DNA reads TGTGCCAGCAGCTCTGACCCCTACGAGCAGTACTTC.

This chain joins TRBV11-2 and TRBJ2-7; maybe TRBD1 (5 bases). The CDR3 is made up of 14 amino acids. V lost 7 bases to trimming and J lost 0 bases, with 13 bases between them. CDR1 and CDR2 (germline): SGHAT, FQNNGV. DNA for the CDR3: TGTGCCAGCACCCTGCCTGGGGCCTCCTACGAGCAGTACTTC. This sequence encodes CASTLPGASYEQYF.

The rearrangement uses TRBV19 and TRBJ2-1, with 9 bases lining up with TRBD2. The CDR3 has 14 residues. CDR1 and CDR2 (germline): LNHDA, SQIVND (reference sequence). Trimming took 8 bases from V and 0 from J; bases not matched to a gene: 2. The CDR3 loop reads CASAAGGSYNEQFF. The DNA of the CDR3 is TGTGCCAGTGCAGCGGGAGGCTCCTACAATGAGCAGTTCTTC.

This chain connects TRBV30 to TRBJ1-4; unclear D gene. This CDR3 is built from 12 residues. The V gene's germline CDR1 is GTSNPN and CDR2 SVGIG (reference sequence). V lost 2 bases and J lost 13, with 14 bases in between. CDR3 protein: CAWSPSTEPLFF. CDR3 DNA sequence: TGTGCCTGGAGTCCATCAACGGAGCCACTGTTTTTT.

This chain's CDR3 is CASRPRAGSSYNEQFF. CDR3 coding DNA: TGTGCCAGCAGACCGCGAGCGGGGAGCTCCTACAATGAGCAGTTCTTC. This rearrangement joins TRBV7-8 to TRBJ2-1, with 7 bases fitting TRBD2. V shed 6 bases, J shed 0 bases, and the junction held 8 bases outside the gene matches. The CDR3 runs to 16 residues. Germline-derived CDR1 and CDR2 are SGHVS and FQNEAQ.

This sequence joins TRBV27 and TRBJ2-3; D is perhaps TRBD1 (5 bases). Trimming pared 7 bases from V and 0 bases from J, leaving 11 bases between. The CDR3 loop spans 14 amino acids. Germline lookup yields CDR1 MNHEY and CDR2 SMNVEV (reference sequence). CDR3 sequence: CASTTGTSTDTQYF. The CDR3 bases are TGTGCCAGCACTACAGGAACTAGCACAGATACGCAGTATTTT.

Notes on this clone: A much larger clone differs from this one at a single base, so this may be a read error. This rearrangement joins TRBV5-4 to TRBJ2-3, with unresolved D. The germline V gene has CDR1 SGHNT and CDR2 YYREEE (reference sequence). The CDR3 extends over 11 amino acids. V lost 6 bases and J 2 bases, leaving 4 bases between the germline ends. For the CDR3, the DNA is TGTGCCAGCACCTTCACAGATACGCAGTATTTT. Its protein is CASTFTDTQYF. The entire variable domain, with the rest obtained from reference TRBV5-4 and TRBJ2-3, is as follows: ETGVTQSPTHLIKTRGQQVTLRCSSQSGHNTVSWYQQALGQGPQFIFQYYREEENGRGNFPPRFSGLQFPNYSSELNVNALELDDSALYLCASTFTDTQYFGPGTRLTVL.

The genes are TRBV12-1 and TRBJ2-1; no check of the table's D call, TRBD2, against the DNA was made. TRBV12-1 is labeled a pseudogene. The CDR3 contains 14 residues. CDR3 loop: CASSFVAVADEQFF. DNA for the CDR3: TGTGCCAGCAGCTTTGTGGCGGTAGCAGATGAGCAGTTCTTC.

The J gene is TRBJ2-7, the V gene TRBV11-2; 10 nucleotides match TRBD2. Trimming cost V 0 bases and J 3 bases; bases outside gene matches: 2. This CDR3 is built from 15 residues. Germline CDR1 is SGHAT and CDR2 is FQNNGV. CDR3 bases: TGTGCCAGCAGCTTAGAGGCTAGCGGGGGCTACGAGCAGTACTTC. Translating gives CASSLEASGGYEQYF.

This chain's CDR3 is CASSTSQGQGFPPLHF. CDR3 coding DNA: TGTGCCAGCAGCACCAGCCAAGGGCAGGGTTTTCCACCCCTCCACTTT. This chain links TRBV11-3 with TRBJ1-6; a possible D gene is TRBD1 (5 bases). V lost 5 bases to trimming and J lost 11 bases, with 22 bases between them. The CDR3 spans 16 residues. CDR1 and CDR2 (germline): SGHNT, YENEEA. The variable domain in full, with the rest retrieved from reference TRBV11-3 and TRBJ1-6, is EAGVVQSPRYKIIEKKQPVAFWCNPISGHNTLYWYLQNLGQGPELLIRYENEEAVDDSQLPKDRFSAERLKGVDSTLKIQPAELGDSAVYLCASSTSQGQGFPPLHFGNGTRLTVT.

The chain is built from TRBV7-9 and TRBJ2-2; 8 bases are shared with TRBD2. The junction had 3 bases not matched to a gene; V was cut back by 2 bases and J by 1 base. From germline, CDR1 is SEHNR and CDR2 FQNEAQ (reference sequence). The CDR3 contains 16 residues. CDR3 in DNA: TGTGCCAGCAGCTTATTAGCGGGACTGAACACCGGGGAGCTGTTTTTT. It codes for CASSLLAGLNTGELFF.

This chain uses TRBV5-1 with TRBJ1-5; D remains ambiguous. Trimming took off 0 bases at V and 0 bases at J, with 7 bases between the two ends. This CDR3 is 15 amino acids long. Germline-derived CDR1 and CDR2 are SGHRS and YFSETQ. CDR3 residues: CASSLEGYSNQPQHF. DNA of the CDR3: TGCGCCAGCAGCTTGGAGGGTTATAGCAATCAGCCCCAGCATTTT.

The V gene is TRBV29-1, the J gene TRBJ1-2, with a possible D match to TRBD1 (6 bases). V lost 3 bases and J lost 8, with 10 bases in between. This CDR3 has 11 amino acids. CDR1 is SQVTM and CDR2 is ANQGSEA in the germline V gene. The CDR3: CSVEWGPGYTF. In DNA, the CDR3 is TGCAGCGTTGAGTGGGGGCCCGGCTACACCTTC.

This clone appeared once. V usage is TRBV9 and J usage is TRBJ2-6; unclear D gene. Deletions cut 3 bases from V and 2 bases from J, with 6 bases between. This CDR3 spans 14 amino acids. CDR1 and CDR2 (germline): SGDLS, YYNGEE. The CDR3 coding sequence is TGTGCCAGCAGCGCTGTCCCTGGGGCCAACGTCCTGACTTTC. It codes for CASSAVPGANVLTF.

The V gene is TRBV28, the J gene TRBJ2-7, with 8 positions matching TRBD1. With V trimmed by 5 bases and J by 5 bases, 14 bases remained unmatched. Germline V lookup: CDR1 MDHEN, CDR2 SYDVKM. The CDR3 covers 16 residues. The CDR3, as DNA: TGTGCCAGCAGTACAGACCGACAGGGGATAAGGAACGAGCAGTACTTC. Translated: CASSTDRQGIRNEQYF.

Written as DNA, the CDR3 is TGCGCCAGCAGCCCCTCGCCAGGTCACCAAGAGACCCAGTACTTC. Its translation is CASSPSPGHQETQYF. The chain combines TRBV4-1 with TRBJ2-5; the D is unclear. The germline V and J ends were trimmed by 4 bases and 0 bases, with 12 bases remaining between them. Germline CDR1 reads MGHRA; CDR2 reads YSYEKL. The CDR3 consists of 15 residues.

This chain connects TRBV2 to TRBJ2-3; no definite D call. The CDR3 runs to 13 residues. In germline, CDR1 is SNHLY, CDR2 FYNNEI. The V end was cut by 8 bases, the J end by 6 bases, with 15 bases between. For the CDR3, the DNA is TGTGCCAGCTGGAGACCGGAGCAGGATACGCAGTATTTT. This translates into CASWRPEQDTQYF. Complete variable domain (other parts from reference TRBV2 and TRBJ2-3): EPEVTQTPSHQVTQMGQEVILRCVPISNHLYFYWYRQILGQKVEFLVSFYNNEISEKSEIFDDQFSVERPDGSNFTLKIRSTKLEDSAMYFCASWRPEQDTQYFGPGTRLTVL.

Points on this clone: Distinct nucleotide sequences in the sample also encode this CDR3. The CDR3 region has the DNA TGCGCCAGCAGCCACGGAGGGGGGAATGAGCAGTTCTTC. Protein sequence: CASSHGGGNEQFF. This chain links TRBV4-1 with TRBJ2-1; D assignment may be TRBD1 or TRBD2 (6 bases each). The CDR3 totals 13 residues. Between the trimmed V and J ends, which lost 3 bases and 7 bases, there was a span of 10 bases. Germline CDR1 is MGHRA and CDR2 is YSYEKL.

This rearrangement joins TRBV6-4 to TRBJ1-3, with 8 bases matching TRBD1. CDR3 length: 15 residues. Germline CDR1 is MRHNA and CDR2 is SNTAGT. The ends lost 3 bases at V and 4 bases at J; junction bases unmatched: 5. The DNA of the CDR3 is TGTGCCAGCAGTGATAGACAGGGGAGCGGAAACACCATATATTTT. It specifies CASSDRQGSGNTIYF.

The chain couples TRBV9 to TRBJ2-2; D possibly corresponds to TRBD2 (6 bases). CDR3 length: 14 amino acids. V dropped 3 bases and J dropped 3 bases, with 9 bases sitting between them. CDR1 is SGDLS, CDR2 YYNGEE, per germline. The chain's CDR3 is CASSGRDYTGELFF. In DNA, the CDR3 is TGTGCCAGCAGCGGCCGGGACTACACCGGGGAGCTGTTTTTT.

This clone was counted a single time. The V gene is TRBV9, the J gene TRBJ1-2, with D possibly TRBD1 on 6 matching bases. Trimming removed 5 bases from V and 6 bases from J, with 11 bases in between. CDR3 length: 12 residues. Looked up from germline, CDR1 is SGDLS and CDR2 is YYNGEE. CDR3 protein: CASSGGGNGYTF. The DNA of the CDR3 is TGTGCCAGCAGTGGTGGGGGCAATGGCTACACCTTC.

The genes are TRBV19 and TRBJ2-7; D is undetermined. The V and J ends lost 8 bases and 2 bases respectively, with 10 bases between them. The CDR3 totals 12 residues. Germline assignment: CDR1 LNHDA and CDR2 SQIVND (reference sequence). Written as DNA, the CDR3 is TGTGCCAGTGATTTCTGGGCCTACGAGCAGTACTTC. Protein sequence: CASDFWAYEQYF.

To note about this clone: At one end the junction does not follow the germline gene, possibly because of a read error. The chain recombines TRBV7-9 with TRBJ2-3, with 7 nucleotides matching TRBD2. CDR3 size: 13 residues. Germline values: CDR1 SEHNR, CDR2 FQNEAQ (reference sequence). The CDR3, as DNA: TGTGCCAGCAGCTTAACGCTAGCGGATAAGCAGTATTTT. Protein product: CASSLTLADKQYF.